One sample yielded the 5 T cell receptor beta chains listed below, sequenced in a study of OX40 agonist ivuxolimab in advanced cancers. The method was immunoSEQ multiplex PCR; TCRdb's version includes in-frame clones alone and lacks a portion of them. The sample includes about 82,000 clones, 80% to 95% seen only once; the top ten take over 0.55%. This specimen consisted of CD4+ or CD8+ T cells sorted from blood, obtained in a trial of the OX40 agonist ivuxolimab. The receptor source for this set is an adult with an advanced solid tumor such as melanoma, head and neck, liver or kidney cancer.

DNA for the CDR3: TGTGCCAGCAGCCCGGAGGCAGGGCGGGTCGATGAGCAGTTCTTC. Protein: CASSPEAGRVDEQFF. The chain has TRBV5-4 and TRBJ2-1, with D perhaps assigned TRBD1 or TRBD2 (5 bases each). The length of the CDR3 is 15 residues. With 4 bases removed from V and 8 bases from J, the gap between germline ends came to 19 bases. Germline V gene sequence: CDR1 SGHNT, CDR2 YYREEE (reference sequence).

The V gene is TRBV6-5, the J gene TRBJ1-2, with D possibly TRBD1 on 5 matching bases. Per germline, CDR1 MNHEY and CDR2 SVGAGI. CDR3 length: 13 amino acids. The germline V and J ends were trimmed by 8 bases and 8 bases, with 18 bases remaining between them. CDR3 nucleotide sequence: TGTGCCAGCGGCTCTGGGGGGAACGGCGGCTACACCTTC. Protein: CASGSGGNGGYTF.

The chain joins TRBV30 to TRBJ2-1, with 7 positions matching TRBD2. Unmatched junction bases numbered 9, after V lost 4 bases and J lost 0 bases. The CDR3 is made up of 16 amino acids. Germline lookup yields CDR1 GTSNPN and CDR2 SVGIG (reference sequence). The CDR3, as DNA: TGTGCCTGGACCGGCGAGCGGGGTAGCTCCTACAATGAGCAGTTCTTC. It specifies CAWTGERGSSYNEQFF.

This clone has only one observation. This chain connects TRBV19 to TRBJ1-5; D unresolved. Per germline, CDR1 LNHDA and CDR2 SQIVND (reference sequence). This CDR3 has 16 amino acids. V lost 4 bases and J 0 bases, leaving 13 bases between the germline ends. In DNA, the CDR3 is TGTGCCAGTAGTACCGAGGAACACTATAGCAATCAGCCCCAGCATTTT. This sequence encodes CASSTEEHYSNQPQHF.

Concerning this clone itself: The germline gene is not matched at one end of the junction; a read error may be the cause. The rearrangement joins TRBV20-1 to TRBJ2-4, with 8 bases that match TRBD1. Per germline, CDR1 DFQATT and CDR2 SNEGSKA (reference sequence). CDR3 length: 11 amino acids. The CDR3 sequence: CSASQGASRQF. In nucleotides, the CDR3 is TGCAGTGCATCGCAGGGGGCGTCGCGTCAATTC.